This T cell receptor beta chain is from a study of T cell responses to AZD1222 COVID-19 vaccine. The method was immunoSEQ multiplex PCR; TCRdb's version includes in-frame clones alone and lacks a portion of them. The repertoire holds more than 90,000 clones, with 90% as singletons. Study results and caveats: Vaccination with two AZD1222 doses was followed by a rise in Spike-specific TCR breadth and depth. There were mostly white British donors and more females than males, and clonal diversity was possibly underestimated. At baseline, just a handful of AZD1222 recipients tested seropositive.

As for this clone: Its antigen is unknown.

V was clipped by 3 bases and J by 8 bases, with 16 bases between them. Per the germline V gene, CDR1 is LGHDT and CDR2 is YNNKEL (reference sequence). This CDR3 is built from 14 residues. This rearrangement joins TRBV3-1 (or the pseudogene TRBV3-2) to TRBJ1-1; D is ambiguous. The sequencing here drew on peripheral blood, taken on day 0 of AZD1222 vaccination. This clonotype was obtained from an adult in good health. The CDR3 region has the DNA TGTGCCAGCAGCCAGGGAGGAATGGGAGTGGAAGCTTTCTTT. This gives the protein CASSQGGMGVEAFF.